These 16 T cell receptor beta chains came from one sample sequenced in a study of CD8+ T cells in alopecia areata. RNA was isolated and reverse transcribed to cDNA, the sequencing template. Repertoires were generated with immunoSEQ multiplex PCR, while TCRdb's copy carries only in-frame clones and drops some. The sample holds over 200,000 clones, about three fifths seen once. The input for sequencing was CD4+ T cells sorted from blood, taken at week 0. These receptors originate from a human donor with alopecia areata.

The rearrangement uses TRBV6-1 and TRBJ2-7; D is perhaps TRBD1 (5 bases). The V gene's germline CDR1 is MNHNS and CDR2 SASEGT. The CDR3 runs 14 residues. The germline V and J ends were trimmed by 2 bases and 1 base, with 9 bases remaining between them. CDR3 sequence (DNA): TGTGCCAGCAGTGAACAGGGTCTTTCCTACGAGCAGTACTTC. Residues: CASSEQGLSYEQYF.

This chain joins TRBV2 and TRBJ1-3, with a tentative D call TRBD1 (6 bases). The CDR3 covers 16 residues. Germline CDR1 SNHLY, CDR2 FYNNEI. V lost 5 bases and J lost 0, with 14 bases in between. The CDR3 DNA is TGTGCCAGCAGTCGGGACATCGCAAACTCTGGAAACACCATATATTTT. This sequence encodes CASSRDIANSGNTIYF. The entire variable domain, with the rest obtained from reference TRBV2 and TRBJ1-3, is as follows: EPEVTQTPSHQVTQMGQEVILRCVPISNHLYFYWYRQILGQKVEFLVSFYNNEISEKSEIFDDQFSVERPDGSNFTLKIRSTKLEDSAMYFCASSRDIANSGNTIYFGEGSWLTVV.

This chain connects TRBV10-2 to TRBJ1-1; D is ambiguous. V lost 2 bases to trimming and J lost 1 base, with 8 bases between them. CDR3 length: 14 residues. CDR1 is WSHSY and CDR2 is SAAADI in the germline V gene. The CDR3 spells CASSERPWNTEAFF. CDR3 sequence (DNA): TGCGCCAGCAGTGAGAGACCCTGGAACACTGAAGCTTTCTTT.

This clone was seen a few times. The chain links TRBV5-4 to TRBJ2-3, with 7 bases aligning to TRBD2. Germline-derived CDR1 and CDR2 are SGHNT and YYREEE (reference sequence). The CDR3 has 12 amino acids. Losses at the gene ends were 4 bases for V and 9 bases for J; bases not matched to a gene: 5. CDR3 coding DNA: TGTGCCAGCAGCCTGATCGGGGGGACGCAGTATTTT. It is translated as CASSLIGGTQYF.

J is TRBJ2-4 and V is TRBV23-1; no definite D call. Being an ORF, TRBV23-1 has a function that is uncertain. The CDR3 runs to 14 residues. Trimming removed 3 bases from V and 9 bases from J, with 15 bases in between. The CDR3 sequence is CASSHWNTQSIQYF. DNA for the CDR3: TGCGCCAGCAGTCATTGGAACACCCAGAGCATTCAGTACTTC.

This clone was found once. The rearrangement joins TRBV9 to TRBJ2-7, with D perhaps matching TRBD1 (6 bases). Germline CDR1 reads SGDLS; CDR2 reads YYNGEE. The CDR3 extends over 15 amino acids. V lost 0 bases and J 3 bases, leaving 13 bases between the germline ends. The CDR3 DNA sequence: TGTGCCAGCAGCGTAGGAGGGGCAGGGGTCTACGAGCAGTACTTC. Translating it yields CASSVGGAGVYEQYF.

J is TRBJ1-6 and V is TRBV5-1, with D perhaps TRBD1 (5 bases). Germline CDR1 reads SGHRS; CDR2 reads YFSETQ. This CDR3 spans 14 amino acids. Between the trimmed V and J ends, which lost 2 bases and 5 bases, there was a span of 8 bases. CDR3 bases: TGCGCCAGCAGCTTTTTAGGGGATAATTCACCCCTCCACTTT. It yields the protein CASSFLGDNSPLHF.

V usage is TRBV4-1 and J usage is TRBJ1-2; 8 bases are a match to TRBD1. This CDR3 is 16 amino acids long. The germline V gene encodes CDR1 MGHRA and CDR2 YSYEKL. The V segment lost 1 base and the J segment 4 bases; nucleotides outside the gene matches: 8. CDR3 region: CASSQGPGQALYGYTF. Here the CDR3 DNA reads TGCGCCAGCAGCCAAGGCCCGGGACAGGCCCTCTATGGCTACACCTTC.

The CDR3 loop reads CAWSVPHGLAGVYEQYF. The CDR3 DNA reads TGTGCCTGGAGTGTACCCCACGGACTAGCGGGAGTCTACGAGCAGTACTTC. The chain recombines TRBV30 with TRBJ2-7; 13 nucleotides line up with TRBD2. The V segment lost 0 bases and the J segment 3 bases; nucleotides outside the gene matches: 8. CDR3 size: 17 residues. Germline V lookup: CDR1 GTSNPN, CDR2 SVGIG (reference sequence).

The chain has TRBV5-1 and TRBJ2-5; 10 bases fit TRBD1. This CDR3 is 14 amino acids long. The germline V gene encodes CDR1 SGHRS and CDR2 YFSETQ. V trimming: 4 bases; J trimming: 4 bases; junction bases outside the gene matches: 4. The DNA of the CDR3 is TGCGCCAGCAGCAACCGGGACAGGGGAGAGACCCAGTACTTC. It encodes CASSNRDRGETQYF.

This chain uses TRBV30 with TRBJ2-5; a possible D gene is TRBD1 (6 bases). The last part of the DNA fits TRBJ2-7 better; the J call may be wrong. The germline gives CDR1 GTSNPN, CDR2 SVGIG (reference sequence). The CDR3 is 12 amino acids. CDR3 in amino acids: CAWGGRAYEQYF. For the CDR3, the DNA is TGTGCCTGGGGGGGCAGGGCCTACGAGCAGTACTTC.

V gene TRBV5-4 combines with J gene TRBJ2-7; TRBD2 might be the D (6 bases). V was pared by 0 bases and J by 3 bases, with 16 bases between. This CDR3 is 16 amino acids long. The germline gives CDR1 SGHNT, CDR2 YYREEE (reference sequence). The CDR3 coding sequence is TGTGCCAGCAGCTTGGGGAAAGGAGGGGCTAACTACGAGCAGTACTTC. Its translation: CASSLGKGGANYEQYF. Together with reference TRBV5-4 and TRBJ2-7, the CDR3 gives the full variable domain: ETGVTQSPTHLIKTRGQQVTLRCSSQSGHNTVSWYQQALGQGPQFIFQYYREEENGRGNFPPRFSGLQFPNYSSELNVNALELDDSALYLCASSLGKGGANYEQYFGPGTRLTVT.

There are a few counts of this clone. The chain employs TRBV2 and TRBJ2-7, with 7 bases identical to TRBD2. V shed 4 bases and J 5 bases; nucleotides not matched to a gene: 8. The CDR3 is made up of 14 amino acids. Per the germline V gene, CDR1 is SNHLY and CDR2 is FYNNEI. The CDR3 region has the DNA TGTGCCAGCAGTGTGGGCGGGGGTAGCCACGAGCAGTACTTC. Amino acid sequence: CASSVGGGSHEQYF.

This clone appeared a single time. CDR3 sequence reads: CASSQGQGARKLFF. The CDR3 coding sequence is TGTGCCAGCAGCCAGGGACAGGGGGCGCGAAAACTGTTTTTT. The rearrangement uses TRBV11-2 and TRBJ1-4, with 12 bases aligning to TRBD1. The germline gives CDR1 SGHAT, CDR2 FQNNGV. This CDR3 region has 14 residues. With V trimmed by 5 bases and J by 10 bases, 5 bases remained unmatched.

This chain uses TRBV6-5 with TRBJ2-7; TRBD2 matches 7 bases. This CDR3 is 15 amino acids long. V was clipped by 6 bases and J by 0 bases; unmatched bases: 8. Germline V CDR1 and CDR2: MNHEY, SVGAGI. The CDR3 nucleotides are TGTGCCAGCAGGTCCTTACGGGAGGCCTCCTACGAGCAGTACTTC. This encodes CASRSLREASYEQYF.

The V and J genes are TRBV18 and TRBJ2-3; D is unresolved. This CDR3 has 16 residues. Germline CDR1 KGHSH, CDR2 LQKENI. Trimming took off 3 bases at V and 0 bases at J, with 13 bases between the two ends. This CDR3 reads CASSPLSRSSTDTQYF. The CDR3 nucleotides are TGTGCCAGCTCACCTCTTTCCAGGTCGAGCACAGATACGCAGTATTTT. Variable domain in full (rest from reference TRBV18 and TRBJ2-3): NAGVMQNPRHLVRRRGQEARLRCSPMKGHSHVYWYRQLPEEGLKFMVYLQKENIIDESGMPKERFSAEFPKEGPSILRIQQVVRGDSAAYFCASSPLSRSSTDTQYFGPGTRLTVL.